Listed below are T cell receptor beta chains from one sample, sequenced in a study of T-cell reconstitution after alpha-beta-depleted transplantation in children. TCRdb reprocessed the PCR reads with MiXCR, giving one entry per CDR3 protein. The sample holds approximately 500,000 distinct CDR3 sequences, around 27% seen once. The sequencing here drew on PBMCs, taken before TCRalphabeta/CD19-depleted stem cell transplant. These receptors all stem from a boy under two years old with Wiskott-Aldrich syndrome, due to receive a stem cell transplant. The conserved cysteine and the conserved F or W are not part of the CDR3 here.

J gene: TRBJ2-3
V gene: TRBV20-1
CDR3 protein: SARGTGPDTQY

J gene: TRBJ2-4
V gene: TRBV27
CDR3 protein: ASSMTGVAKNIQY

J gene: TRBJ2-3
V gene: TRBV11-2
CDR3 protein: ASSWDRGPDTQY

J gene: TRBJ2-1
V gene: TRBV29-1
CDR3 protein: SVVWRNSYNEQF

J gene: TRBJ2-1
V gene: TRBV24-1
CDR3 protein: ATSDSALQGVGNEQF

J gene: TRBJ2-5
V gene: TRBV7-6
CDR3 protein: ASSLVVYSGKETQY

J gene: TRBJ2-7
V gene: TRBV6-5
CDR3 protein: ASSYSEVPYEQY

J gene: TRBJ1-5
V gene: TRBV4-1
CDR3 protein: ASSRQMNQPQH

J gene: TRBJ1-5
V gene: TRBV7-9
CDR3 protein: ASSLVGVNQPQH

J gene: TRBJ1-1
V gene: TRBV5-1
CDR3 protein: ASSLERGRAF

J gene: TRBJ2-5
V gene: TRBV29-1
CDR3 protein: SVAATSQETQY

J gene: TRBJ2-1
V gene: TRBV12-3/TRBV12-4
CDR3 protein: ASSLRWGAREQF

J gene: TRBJ1-5
V gene: TRBV7-2
CDR3 protein: ASSLTSVNQPQH

J gene: TRBJ2-1
V gene: TRBV28
CDR3 protein: ATEELAGGKNEQF

J gene: TRBJ2-1
V gene: TRBV2
CDR3 protein: ASSSGYFYNEQF

J gene: TRBJ1-4
V gene: TRBV12-3/TRBV12-4
CDR3 protein: ASSFRLDEKLF

J gene: TRBJ1-2
V gene: TRBV29-1
CDR3 protein: SVADRVSSYT

J gene: TRBJ2-3
V gene: TRBV7-6
CDR3 protein: ASSLATTDTQY

J gene: TRBJ2-1
V gene: TRBV5-1
CDR3 protein: ASSSPPGLAGVYNEQF

J gene: TRBJ2-7
V gene: TRBV12-3/TRBV12-4
CDR3 protein: ASMNVGLPYEQY

J gene: TRBJ2-5
V gene: TRBV7-8
CDR3 protein: ASSSHRGETQY

J gene: TRBJ2-6
V gene: TRBV18
CDR3 protein: ASSPTDSSPSGANVLT

J gene: TRBJ2-1
V gene: TRBV15
CDR3 protein: ATNEPGTTYNEQF

J gene: TRBJ2-1
V gene: TRBV5-1
CDR3 protein: ASSRYSGTYNEQF

J gene: TRBJ2-7
V gene: TRBV20-1
CDR3 protein: SASLGRVTYEQY

J gene: TRBJ2-1
V gene: TRBV4-1
CDR3 protein: ASMEAGGTNEQF

J gene: TRBJ2-1
V gene: TRBV9
CDR3 protein: ASSVVTGNEQF

J gene: TRBJ2-6
V gene: TRBV11-2
CDR3 protein: ASSSTPTQGGSSGANVLT

J gene: TRBJ2-5
V gene: TRBV29-1
CDR3 protein: SVERPIQETQY

J gene: TRBJ2-5
V gene: TRBV9
CDR3 protein: ASSVDPGSAVTQY

J gene: TRBJ2-7
V gene: TRBV5-1
CDR3 protein: ASREEGTSTYYEQY

J gene: TRBJ2-1
V gene: TRBV5-1
CDR3 protein: ASSTGTREQF

J gene: TRBJ1-2
V gene: TRBV20-1
CDR3 protein: SAGTDYGYT

J gene: TRBJ2-7
V gene: TRBV20-1
CDR3 protein: SAPTSGGGEQY

J gene: TRBJ1-2
V gene: TRBV5-1
CDR3 protein: ASSSEQGDYGYT

J gene: TRBJ1-2
V gene: TRBV29-1
CDR3 protein: SQNPLPGEGYT

J gene: TRBJ2-5
V gene: TRBV5-4
CDR3 protein: ASSLRVLAAQETQY

J gene: TRBJ2-5
V gene: TRBV24-1
CDR3 protein: ATSDPGQGNVTQY

J gene: TRBJ2-7
V gene: TRBV12-3/TRBV12-4
CDR3 protein: ASAWGLAGEYEQY

J gene: TRBJ1-5
V gene: TRBV19
CDR3 protein: ASSMLTGGSNQPQH

J gene: TRBJ1-1
V gene: TRBV12-5
CDR3 protein: ASGLVSVRGAGLNTEAF

J gene: TRBJ2-5
V gene: TRBV7-6
CDR3 protein: ASSTTETQY

J gene: TRBJ1-1
V gene: TRBV15
CDR3 protein: ATSRDRAMNTEAF

J gene: TRBJ1-4
V gene: TRBV29-1
CDR3 protein: SVEFPATNEKLF

J gene: TRBJ2-7
V gene: TRBV28
CDR3 protein: ASSLFRYEQY

J gene: TRBJ2-5
V gene: TRBV27
CDR3 protein: ASSLFSAQETQY

J gene: TRBJ2-1
V gene: TRBV10-1
CDR3 protein: ASSETGGYNEQF

J gene: TRBJ1-1
V gene: TRBV11-2
CDR3 protein: ASSPRRQGRNTEAF

J gene: TRBJ2-1
V gene: TRBV10-2
CDR3 protein: ASRGLAGPGPEQF

J gene: TRBJ1-1
V gene: TRBV5-5
CDR3 protein: ASSLPGGWPEAF

J gene: TRBJ2-7
V gene: TRBV20-1
CDR3 protein: SARGFHDVSSYEQY

J gene: TRBJ2-2
V gene: TRBV5-1
CDR3 protein: ASSFAGANTGELF

J gene: TRBJ2-1
V gene: TRBV10-3
CDR3 protein: AIGWAAGLAGVNEQF

J gene: TRBJ2-7
V gene: TRBV7-2
CDR3 protein: ASSLSLDYEQY

J gene: TRBJ2-3
V gene: TRBV15
CDR3 protein: ATSRDRGSGTDTQY